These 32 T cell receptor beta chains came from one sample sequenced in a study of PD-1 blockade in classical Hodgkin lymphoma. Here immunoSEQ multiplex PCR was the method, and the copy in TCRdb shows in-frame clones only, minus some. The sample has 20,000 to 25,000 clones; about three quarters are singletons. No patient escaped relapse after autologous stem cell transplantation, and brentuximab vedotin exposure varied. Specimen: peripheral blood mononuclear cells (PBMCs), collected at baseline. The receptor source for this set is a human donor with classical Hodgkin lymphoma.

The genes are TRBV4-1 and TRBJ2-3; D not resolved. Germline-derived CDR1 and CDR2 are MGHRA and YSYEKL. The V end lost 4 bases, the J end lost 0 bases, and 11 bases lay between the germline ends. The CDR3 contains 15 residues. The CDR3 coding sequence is TGCGCCAGCAGCCTCATGGAGCTGAGCACAGATACGCAGTATTTT. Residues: CASSLMELSTDTQYF.

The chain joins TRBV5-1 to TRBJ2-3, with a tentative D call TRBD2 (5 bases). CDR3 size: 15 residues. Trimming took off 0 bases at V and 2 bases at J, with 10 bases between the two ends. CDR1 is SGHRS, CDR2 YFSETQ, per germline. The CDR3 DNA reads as TGCGCCAGCAGCTTGGGCGGGTCGCTCACAGATACGCAGTATTTT. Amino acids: CASSLGGSLTDTQYF.

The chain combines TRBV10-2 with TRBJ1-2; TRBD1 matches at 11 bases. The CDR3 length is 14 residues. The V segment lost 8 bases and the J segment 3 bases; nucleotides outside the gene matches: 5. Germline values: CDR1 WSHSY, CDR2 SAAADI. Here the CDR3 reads CASRTGGADYGYTF. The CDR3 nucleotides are TGCGCCAGCCGGACAGGGGGCGCGGACTATGGCTACACCTTC.

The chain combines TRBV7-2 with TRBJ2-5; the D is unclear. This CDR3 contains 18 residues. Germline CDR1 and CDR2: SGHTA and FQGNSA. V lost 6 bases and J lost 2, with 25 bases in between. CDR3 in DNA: TGTGCCAGCAGTGGGCCCGGTCGGCCAGGAGTATTACAAGAGACCCAGTACTTC. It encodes CASSGPGRPGVLQETQYF.

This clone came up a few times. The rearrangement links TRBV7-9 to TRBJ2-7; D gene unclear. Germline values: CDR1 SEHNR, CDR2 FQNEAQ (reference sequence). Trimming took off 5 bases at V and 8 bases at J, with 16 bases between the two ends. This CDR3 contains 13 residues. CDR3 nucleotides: TGTGCCAGCAGCCCAAGACTGCCCGATCAGCAGTACTTC. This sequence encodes CASSPRLPDQQYF.

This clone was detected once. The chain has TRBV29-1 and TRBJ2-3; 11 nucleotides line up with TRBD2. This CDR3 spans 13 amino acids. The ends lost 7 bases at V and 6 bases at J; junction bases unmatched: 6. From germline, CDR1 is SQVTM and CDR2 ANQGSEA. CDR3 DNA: TGCAGCGCTCTTAGCGGGGGGGAGGATACGCAGTATTTT. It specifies CSALSGGEDTQYF.

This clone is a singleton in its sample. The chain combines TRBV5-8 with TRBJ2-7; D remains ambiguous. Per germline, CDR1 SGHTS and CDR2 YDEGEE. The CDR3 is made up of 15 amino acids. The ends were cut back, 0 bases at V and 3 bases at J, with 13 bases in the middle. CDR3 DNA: TGTGCCAGCAGCTTGGGGGATTTTGCAGTCTACGAGCAGTACGTC. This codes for CASSLGDFAVYEQYV.

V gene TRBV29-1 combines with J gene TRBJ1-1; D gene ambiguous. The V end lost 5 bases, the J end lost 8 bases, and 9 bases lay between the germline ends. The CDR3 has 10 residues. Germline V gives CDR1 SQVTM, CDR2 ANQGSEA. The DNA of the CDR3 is TGCAGCGTTTCCCTCAGGGAAGCTTTCTTT. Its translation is CSVSLREAFF.

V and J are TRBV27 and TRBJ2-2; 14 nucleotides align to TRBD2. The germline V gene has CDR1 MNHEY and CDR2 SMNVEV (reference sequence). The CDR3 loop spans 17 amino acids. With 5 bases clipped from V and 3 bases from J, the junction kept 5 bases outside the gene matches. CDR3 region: CASSQGLAGGYTGELFF. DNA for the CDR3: TGTGCCAGCAGTCAAGGACTAGCGGGGGGATACACCGGGGAGCTGTTTTTT.

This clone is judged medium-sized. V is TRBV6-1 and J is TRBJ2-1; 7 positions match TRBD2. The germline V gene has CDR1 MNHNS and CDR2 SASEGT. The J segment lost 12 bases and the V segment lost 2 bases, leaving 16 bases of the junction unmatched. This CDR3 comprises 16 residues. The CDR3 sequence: CASSEPGLPKLSRQFF. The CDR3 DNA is TGTGCCAGCAGTGAACCGGGACTACCTAAGTTGTCGAGGCAGTTCTTC.

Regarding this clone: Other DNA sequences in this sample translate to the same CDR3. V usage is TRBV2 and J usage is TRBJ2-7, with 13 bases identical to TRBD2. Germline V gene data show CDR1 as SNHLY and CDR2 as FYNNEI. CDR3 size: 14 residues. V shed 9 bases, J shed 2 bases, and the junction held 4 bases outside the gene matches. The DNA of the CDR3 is TGTGCCAGGCAACTAGCGGGAGGGGCCTACGAGCAGTACTTC. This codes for CARQLAGGAYEQYF.

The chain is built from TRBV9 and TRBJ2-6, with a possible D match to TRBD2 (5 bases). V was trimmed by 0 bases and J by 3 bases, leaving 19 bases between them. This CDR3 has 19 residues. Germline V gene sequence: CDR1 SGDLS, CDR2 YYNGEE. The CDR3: CASSVDVAPRGLGANVLTF. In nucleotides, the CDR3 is TGTGCCAGCAGCGTAGACGTAGCCCCCCGGGGTCTTGGGGCCAACGTCCTGACTTTC.

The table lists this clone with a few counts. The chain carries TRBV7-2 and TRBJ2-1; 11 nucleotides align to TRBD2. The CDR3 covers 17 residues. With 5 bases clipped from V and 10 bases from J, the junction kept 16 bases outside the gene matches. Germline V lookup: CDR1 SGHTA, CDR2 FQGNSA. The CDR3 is CASSRNSGGAIVREQFF. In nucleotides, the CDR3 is TGTGCCAGCAGCAGAAATAGCGGGGGGGCCATCGTCAGGGAGCAGTTCTTC.

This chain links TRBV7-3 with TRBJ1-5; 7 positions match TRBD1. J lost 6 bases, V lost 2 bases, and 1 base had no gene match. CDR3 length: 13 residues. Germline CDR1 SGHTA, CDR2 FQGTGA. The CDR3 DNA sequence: TGTGCCAGCAGCTTAGACAGGGTTCAGCCCCAGCATTTT. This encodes CASSLDRVQPQHF. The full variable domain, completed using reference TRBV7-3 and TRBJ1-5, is GAGVSQTPSNKVTEKGKYVELRCDPISGHTALYWYRQSLGQGPEFLIYFQGTGAADDSGLPNDRFFAVRPEGSVSTLKIQRTERGDSAVYLCASSLDRVQPQHFGDGTRLSIL.

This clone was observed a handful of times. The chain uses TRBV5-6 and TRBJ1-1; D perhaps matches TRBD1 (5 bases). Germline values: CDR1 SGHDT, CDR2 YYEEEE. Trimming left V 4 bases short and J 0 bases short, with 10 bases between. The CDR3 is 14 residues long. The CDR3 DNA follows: TGTGCCAGCAGCCAGGGACGGATGAACACTGAAGCTTTCTTT. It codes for CASSQGRMNTEAFF.

For the CDR3, the DNA is TGTGCCTGGGGAGGGTCCGTTAAGGTCGAGCAGTACTTC. It translates to CAWGGSVKVEQYF. This chain links TRBV30 with TRBJ2-5; TRBD2 is a possible D gene (6 bases). With the DNA end fitting TRBJ2-7 better, the J assignment may be wrong. CDR3 length equals 13 residues. Germline assignment: CDR1 GTSNPN and CDR2 SVGIG (reference sequence).

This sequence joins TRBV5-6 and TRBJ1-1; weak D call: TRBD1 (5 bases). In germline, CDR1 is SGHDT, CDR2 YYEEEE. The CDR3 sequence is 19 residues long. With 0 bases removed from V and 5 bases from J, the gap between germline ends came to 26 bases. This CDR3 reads CASSLGEGSGYGGGTEAFF. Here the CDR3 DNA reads TGTGCCAGCAGCTTGGGGGAGGGGTCAGGGTATGGTGGTGGGACTGAAGCTTTCTTT.

CDR3 nucleotides: TGTGCCAGCAGCCCGTGGACTAGCGGGAACCAAGAGACCCAGTACTTC. This sequence encodes CASSPWTSGNQETQYF. V is TRBV7-3 and J is TRBJ2-5; the match to TRBD2 covers 12 bases. Germline CDR1 reads SGHTA; CDR2 reads FQGTGA. CDR3 size: 16 residues. V shed 5 bases, J shed 0 bases, and the junction held 4 bases outside the gene matches.

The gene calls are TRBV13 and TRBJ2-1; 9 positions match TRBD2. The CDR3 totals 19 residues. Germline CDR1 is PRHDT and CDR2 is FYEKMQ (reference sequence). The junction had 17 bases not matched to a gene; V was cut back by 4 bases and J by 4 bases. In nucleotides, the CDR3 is TGTGCCAGCAGCTCCCGGACTAGCGCGAGAAGTGGCGGGTACAATGAGCAGTTCTTC. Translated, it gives CASSSRTSARSGGYNEQFF.

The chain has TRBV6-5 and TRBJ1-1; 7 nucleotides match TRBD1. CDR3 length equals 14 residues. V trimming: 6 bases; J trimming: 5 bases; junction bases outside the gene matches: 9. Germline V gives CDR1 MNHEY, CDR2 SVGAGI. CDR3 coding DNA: TGTGCCAGCAGCAATTCCCCGGGACAGACTGAAGCTTTCTTT. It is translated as CASSNSPGQTEAFF.

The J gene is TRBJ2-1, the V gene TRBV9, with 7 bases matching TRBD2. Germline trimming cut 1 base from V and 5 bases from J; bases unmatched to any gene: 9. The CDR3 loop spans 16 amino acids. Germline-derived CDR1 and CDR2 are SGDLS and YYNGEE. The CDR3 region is CASSVTSGTGDNEQFF. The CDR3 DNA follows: TGTGCCAGCAGCGTAACAAGCGGGACGGGGGACAATGAGCAGTTCTTC.

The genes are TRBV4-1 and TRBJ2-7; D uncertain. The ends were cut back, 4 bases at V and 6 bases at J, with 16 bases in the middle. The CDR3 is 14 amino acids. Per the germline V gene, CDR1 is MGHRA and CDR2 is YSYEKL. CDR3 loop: CASSPYERLGEQYV. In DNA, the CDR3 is TGCGCCAGCAGCCCGTACGAAAGGTTAGGCGAGCAGTACGTC.

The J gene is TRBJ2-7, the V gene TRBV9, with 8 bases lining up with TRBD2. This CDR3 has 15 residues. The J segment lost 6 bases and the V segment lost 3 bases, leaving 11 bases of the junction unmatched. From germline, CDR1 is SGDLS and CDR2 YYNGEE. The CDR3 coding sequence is TGTGCCAGCAGCGGACCCGGGACTAGTCTCCCCGAGCAGTACGTC. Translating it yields CASSGPGTSLPEQYV.

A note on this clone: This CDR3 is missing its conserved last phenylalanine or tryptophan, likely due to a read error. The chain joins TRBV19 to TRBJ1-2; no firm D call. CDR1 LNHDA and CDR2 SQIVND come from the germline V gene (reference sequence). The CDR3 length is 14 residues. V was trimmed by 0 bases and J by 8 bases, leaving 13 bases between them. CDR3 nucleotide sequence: TGTGCCAGTAGTATAGATCGCGGATCTAGGGGCTACACCCTC. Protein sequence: CASSIDRGSRGYTL.

CDR3 protein: CASSLSGTVDYGYTF. CDR3 in DNA: TGTGCCAGCAGCTTATCCGGGACGGTTGACTATGGCTACACCTTC. This rearrangement joins TRBV7-2 to TRBJ1-2; D perhaps matches TRBD1 (5 bases). Trimming pared 2 bases from V and 3 bases from J, leaving 13 bases between. Per the germline V gene, CDR1 is SGHTA and CDR2 is FQGNSA. CDR3 length equals 15 residues.

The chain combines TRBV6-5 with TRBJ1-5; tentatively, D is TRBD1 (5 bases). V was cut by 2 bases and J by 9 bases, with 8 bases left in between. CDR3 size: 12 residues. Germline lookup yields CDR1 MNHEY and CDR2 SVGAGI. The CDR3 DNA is TGTGCCAGCAGTTACACGGGGCTGCCCCAGCATTTT. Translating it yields CASSYTGLPQHF.

In DNA form, the CDR3 reads TGTGCCAGCAGCTGGGGGGGGGAGCAAGAGACCCAGTACTTC. Protein product: CASSWGGEQETQYF. The V and J genes are TRBV5-4 and TRBJ2-5; TRBD2 aligns across 7 bases. CDR1 is SGHNT and CDR2 is YYREEE in the germline V gene (reference sequence). The CDR3 sequence is 14 residues long. V shed 3 bases, J shed 2 bases, and the junction held 4 bases outside the gene matches.

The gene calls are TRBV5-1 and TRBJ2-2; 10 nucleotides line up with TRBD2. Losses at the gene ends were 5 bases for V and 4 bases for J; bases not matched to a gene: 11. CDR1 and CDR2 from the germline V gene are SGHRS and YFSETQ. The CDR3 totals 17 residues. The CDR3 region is CASSPHTSGIATGELFF. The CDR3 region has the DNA TGCGCCAGCAGTCCCCACACTAGCGGGATAGCCACCGGGGAGCTGTTTTTT.

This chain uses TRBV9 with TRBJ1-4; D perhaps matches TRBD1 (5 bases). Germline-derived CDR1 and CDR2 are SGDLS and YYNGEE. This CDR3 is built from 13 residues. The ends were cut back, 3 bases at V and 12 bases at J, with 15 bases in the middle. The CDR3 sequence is CASSALVGGELFF. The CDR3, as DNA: TGTGCCAGCAGCGCCCTCGTCGGGGGGGAACTGTTTTTT.

CDR3 in amino acids: CASSFETGRETQYF. The CDR3 DNA is TGTGCCAGCAGCTTCGAGACAGGGAGGGAGACCCAGTACTTC. The chain couples TRBV5-4 to TRBJ2-5; D is perhaps TRBD1 (7 bases). Germline V gene sequence: CDR1 SGHNT, CDR2 YYREEE (reference sequence). This CDR3 has 14 residues. The germline V and J ends were trimmed by 2 bases and 5 bases, with 13 bases remaining between them.

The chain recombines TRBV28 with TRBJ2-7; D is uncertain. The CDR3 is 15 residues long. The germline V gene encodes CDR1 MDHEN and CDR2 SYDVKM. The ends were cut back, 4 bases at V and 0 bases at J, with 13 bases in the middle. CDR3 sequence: CASSSRILPSYEQYF. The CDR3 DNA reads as TGTGCCAGCAGTTCCAGGATACTCCCCTCCTACGAGCAGTACTTC.

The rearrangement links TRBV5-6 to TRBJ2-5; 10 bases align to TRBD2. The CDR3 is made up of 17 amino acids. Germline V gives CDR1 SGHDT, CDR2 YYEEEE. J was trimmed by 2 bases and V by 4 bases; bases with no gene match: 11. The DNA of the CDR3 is TGTGCCAGCAGCGCGATGTCGGGACTAGCGTTTCAAGAGACCCAGTACTTC. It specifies CASSAMSGLAFQETQYF.